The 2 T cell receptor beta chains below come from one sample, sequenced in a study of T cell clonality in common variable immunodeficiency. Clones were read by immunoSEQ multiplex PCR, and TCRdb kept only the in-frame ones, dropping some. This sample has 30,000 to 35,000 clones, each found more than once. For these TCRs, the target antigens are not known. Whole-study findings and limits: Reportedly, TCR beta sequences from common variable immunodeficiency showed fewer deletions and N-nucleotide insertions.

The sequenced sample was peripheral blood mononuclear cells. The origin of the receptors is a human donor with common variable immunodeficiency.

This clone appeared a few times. CDR3: CASSRGPGSHEKLFF. The covered CDR3 bases are TGCGCCAGCAGCCGAGGGCCAGGGTCCCATGAAAAA. V and J are TRBV5-1 and TRBJ1-4, with D tentatively TRBD1 (5 bases). The read ends 3 residues shy of where the CDR3 ends; the end is completed using the germline J gene. There are 15 residues in the CDR3. Trimming took off 4 bases at V and 6 bases at J, with 16 bases between the two ends. Germline lookup yields CDR1 SGHRS and CDR2 YFSETQ.

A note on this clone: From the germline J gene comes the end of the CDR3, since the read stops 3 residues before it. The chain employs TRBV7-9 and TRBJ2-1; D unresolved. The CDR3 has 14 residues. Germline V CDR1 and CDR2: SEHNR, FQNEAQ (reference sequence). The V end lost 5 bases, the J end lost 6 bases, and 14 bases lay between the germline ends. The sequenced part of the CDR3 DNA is TGTGCCAGCAGCGCCGTGTTCAGGAGCAATGAG. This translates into CASSAVFRSNE. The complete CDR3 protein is CASSAVFRSNEQFF.